The rows below give T cell receptor beta chains drawn from one sample of a study of T cells in Graves' hyperthyroidism and ophthalmopathy. TCRdb processed the multiplex PCR reads anew with MiXCR; each CDR3 protein has one entry. This sample has about 580,000 distinct CDR3 sequences, with about 45% found just once. What was sequenced was peripheral blood or thyroid tissue (not recorded which). Receptors were obtained from a woman between 18 and 29 years old with Graves' hyperthyroidism. Both conserved end residues are part of each CDR3. The D gene is left open where the match is weak. Size tells how often a clone was seen (once, few, many) or the class of an expanded clone, and some rows leave it out.

V gene	clone size	J gene	D gene	CDR3 protein	CDR3 DNA
TRBV7-3	-	TRBJ2-7	TRBD1	CASSPDTGTGVEQYF	TGTGCCAGCAGCCCTGACACCGGGACAGGGGTCGAGCAGTACTTC
TRBV29-1	once	TRBJ2-5	-	CSVVTQGGDETQYF	TGCAGCGTTGTTACCCAGGGCGGCGATGAGACCCAGTACTTC
TRBV6-1	many	TRBJ1-3	-	CASSLGGAGNTIYF	TGTGCCAGCAGCTTGGGGGGGGCTGGAAACACCATATATTTT
TRBV5-1	once	TRBJ2-1	-	CASSLAQGYNEQFF	TGCGCCAGCAGCTTGGCACAGGGCTACAATGAGCAGTTCTTC
TRBV7-2	-	TRBJ1-5	TRBD1	CASRATGGMSNQPQHF	TGTGCCAGCAGGGCGACAGGGGGAATGAGCAATCAGCCCCAGCATTTT
TRBV29-1	-	TRBJ1-5	-	CSASSRAGQPQHF	TGCAGCGCCAGCAGCCGCGCAGGGCAGCCCCAGCATTTT
TRBV20-1	many	TRBJ1-2	-	CSATDVAGPYGYTF	TGCAGTGCCACCGACGTCGCCGGACCGTATGGCTACACCTTC
TRBV27	few	TRBJ2-2	-	CASSFRPGGSSGSGELFF	TGTGCCAGCAGTTTTCGCCCCGGCGGCTCATCGGGGTCCGGGGAGCTGTTTTTT
TRBV18	-	TRBJ1-2	TRBD1	CASSPRGTNYGYTF	TGTGCCAGCTCGCCCAGGGGGACTAACTATGGCTACACCTTC
TRBV20-1	-	TRBJ1-5	TRBD1	CSRTGTFNQPQHF	TGCAGTAGGACAGGAACCTTTAATCAGCCCCAGCATTTT
TRBV7-9	many	TRBJ2-2	-	CASSQAPGGELFF	TGTGCCAGCAGCCAAGCTCCAGGTGGGGAGCTGTTTTTT
TRBV10-3	-	TRBJ1-3	-	CAISESSGGNTIYF	TGTGCCATCAGTGAGTCGTCGGGGGGAAACACCATATATTTT
TRBV9	many	TRBJ2-7	-	CASSQLSGEQYF	TGTGCCAGCAGCCAACTAAGCGGCGAGCAGTACTTC
TRBV9	many	TRBJ1-2	-	CASSDRGLDYGYTF	TGTGCCAGCAGCGATCGGGGGCTGGACTATGGCTACACCTTC
TRBV7-8	-	TRBJ2-3	-	CASSQEGQTTDTQYF	TGTGCCAGCAGCCAAGAAGGGCAGACCACAGATACGCAGTATTTT
TRBV6-1	few	TRBJ2-2	-	CASILWSPAGELFF	TGTGCCAGCATTTTATGGAGCCCCGCCGGGGAGCTGTTTTTT
TRBV12-5	many	TRBJ2-7	-	CASGFGLDSYEQYF	TGTGCTAGTGGTTTCGGTCTCGACTCCTACGAGCAGTACTTC
TRBV27	few	TRBJ1-5	-	CASSFDGPGNQPQHF	TGTGCCAGCAGTTTCGACGGACCGGGCAATCAGCCCCAGCATTTT
TRBV5-6	many	TRBJ1-1	-	CASSLYREGAFF	TGTGCCAGCAGCTTGTACCGGGAGGGGGCTTTCTTT
TRBV24-1	-	TRBJ2-5	TRBD1	CATSDWDRTQETQYF	TGTGCCACCAGTGATTGGGACAGGACACAAGAGACCCAGTACTTC
TRBV30	-	TRBJ1-1	-	CAWSVLGGNTEAFF	TGTGCCTGGAGTGTACTAGGGGGTAACACTGAAGCTTTCTTT
TRBV6-1	many	TRBJ1-2	-	CAGGTSEPVRGYTF	TGTGCCGGGGGGACCTCTGAACCCGTTCGAGGCTACACCTTC
TRBV9	many	TRBJ2-7	-	CASSVGQDAYEQYF	TGTGCCAGCAGCGTAGGGCAGGATGCCTACGAGCAGTACTTC
TRBV25-1	-	TRBJ2-1	TRBD2	CASRGTSGSPWDNEQFF	TGTGCCAGCAGAGGGACTAGCGGGAGTCCTTGGGACAATGAGCAGTTCTTC
TRBV5-5	-	TRBJ2-2	-	CASSLAVGNTGELFF	TGTGCCAGCAGCTTGGCGGTAGGGAACACCGGGGAGCTGTTTTTT